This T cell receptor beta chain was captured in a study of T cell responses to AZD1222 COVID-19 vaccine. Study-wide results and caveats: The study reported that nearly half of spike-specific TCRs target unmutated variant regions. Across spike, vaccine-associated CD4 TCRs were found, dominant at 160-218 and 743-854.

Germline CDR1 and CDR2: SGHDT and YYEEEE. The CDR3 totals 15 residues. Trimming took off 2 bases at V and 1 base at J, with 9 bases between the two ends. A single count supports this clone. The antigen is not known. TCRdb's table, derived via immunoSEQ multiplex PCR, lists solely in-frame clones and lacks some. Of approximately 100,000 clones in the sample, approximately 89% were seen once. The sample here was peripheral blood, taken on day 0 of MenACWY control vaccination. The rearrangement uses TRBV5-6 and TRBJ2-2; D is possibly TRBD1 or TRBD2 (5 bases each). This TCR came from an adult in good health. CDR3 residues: CASSLGTVNTGELFF. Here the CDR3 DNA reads TGTGCCAGCAGCTTAGGGACGGTGAACACCGGGGAGCTGTTTTTT.